A selection of T cell receptor beta chains follows, all from one sample in a study of vaccination effects on CD4 cells after COVID-19. Their antigens remain unidentified. Profiling relied on immunoSEQ multiplex PCR, and the TCRdb table lists in-frame clones only, not all of them. The sample records 35,000 to 40,000 clones, about 70% being singletons. The sample consisted of CD4+ T cells from PBMCs cultured without peptide, taken before COVID-19 vaccination. The receptors come from a human donor who received a COVID-19 vaccine. Both conserved end residues are part of each CDR3. The order of the fields is J gene, clone size, V gene, D gene, CDR3 DNA, CDR3 protein. The D gene is left open where the match is weak. Clone size, where shown, is once, few, many, or a class for clones that have expanded.

J gene: TRBJ2-7
clone size: few
V gene: TRBV3-1/TRBV3-2
D gene: .
CDR3 DNA: TGTGCCAGCAGCCTGGGGCCCTCCTACGAGCAGTACTTC
CDR3 protein: CASSLGPSYEQYF

J gene: TRBJ1-6
clone size: .
V gene: TRBV9
D gene: .
CDR3 DNA: TGTGCCAGCAGCCCACGCGGGGGGCGCTCCTATAATTCACCCCTCCACTTT
CDR3 protein: CASSPRGGRSYNSPLHF

J gene: TRBJ2-4
clone size: .
V gene: TRBV5-1
D gene: .
CDR3 DNA: TGCGCCAGCAAAAGCCACAGGCGAGACCTAGCCAAAAACATTCAGTACTTC
CDR3 protein: CASKSHRRDLAKNIQYF

J gene: TRBJ2-1
clone size: .
V gene: TRBV7-2
D gene: .
CDR3 DNA: TGTGCCAGCAGCCCAAAGATAGGGGAGCAGTTCTTC
CDR3 protein: CASSPKIGEQFF

J gene: TRBJ1-2
clone size: .
V gene: TRBV28
D gene: .
CDR3 DNA: TGTGCCAGCAGCTCCCCCGACGGCACTAACTATGGCTACACCTTC
CDR3 protein: CASSSPDGTNYGYTF

J gene: TRBJ2-7
clone size: .
V gene: TRBV5-1
D gene: .
CDR3 DNA: TGCGCCAGCAGCTCCGGAACCTTACCCTACGAGCAGTACTTC
CDR3 protein: CASSSGTLPYEQYF

J gene: TRBJ1-1
clone size: few
V gene: TRBV6-1
D gene: .
CDR3 DNA: TGTGCCAGCAGTGAGGGACCGACGAACACTGAAGCTTTCTTT
CDR3 protein: CASSEGPTNTEAFF

J gene: TRBJ2-5
clone size: .
V gene: TRBV5-4
D gene: TRBD2
CDR3 DNA: TGTGCCAGCAGCTTGGGAGCTAGCGGGGGGAAGGAGACCCAGTACTTC
CDR3 protein: CASSLGASGGKETQYF

J gene: TRBJ2-7
clone size: once
V gene: TRBV2
D gene: TRBD1
CDR3 DNA: TGTGCCAGCACTCGGGACAGGGGCAACGAGCAGTACTTC
CDR3 protein: CASTRDRGNEQYF

J gene: TRBJ2-3
clone size: .
V gene: TRBV13
D gene: .
CDR3 DNA: TGTGCCAGCAGCTTAGTTCAGGCTAAGTATACGCAGTATTTT
CDR3 protein: CASSLVQAKYTQYF

J gene: TRBJ2-5
clone size: .
V gene: TRBV6-2/TRBV6-3
D gene: .
CDR3 DNA: TGTGCCAGCAGTTACGTGCCCCAAGAGACCCAGTACTTC
CDR3 protein: CASSYVPQETQYF

J gene: TRBJ1-1
clone size: .
V gene: TRBV30
D gene: .
CDR3 DNA: TGTGCCTGGTCAGGGCCGGTGACCACTGAAGCTTTCTTT
CDR3 protein: CAWSGPVTTEAFF

J gene: TRBJ2-7
clone size: .
V gene: TRBV28
D gene: .
CDR3 DNA: TGTGCCAGCAGTTCCACCATGGCCGAGCAGTACTTC
CDR3 protein: CASSSTMAEQYF

J gene: TRBJ2-5
clone size: few
V gene: TRBV7-9
D gene: .
CDR3 DNA: TGTGCCAGCAGCCCTCTCCAAGAGACCCAGTACTTC
CDR3 protein: CASSPLQETQYF

J gene: TRBJ2-7
clone size: .
V gene: TRBV29-1
D gene: .
CDR3 DNA: TGCAGCGTGGCCCCAATACTAGGCACCTACGAGCAGTACTTC
CDR3 protein: CSVAPILGTYEQYF

J gene: TRBJ1-1
clone size: .
V gene: TRBV9
D gene: .
CDR3 DNA: TGTGCCAGCAGCGTTGGACTCATTTCGAGCACTGAAGCTTTCTTT
CDR3 protein: CASSVGLISSTEAFF

J gene: TRBJ1-1
clone size: .
V gene: TRBV12-3/TRBV12-4
D gene: .
CDR3 DNA: TGTGCCAGCAGCCGCGTGGGCACTGAAGCTTTCTTT
CDR3 protein: CASSRVGTEAFF

J gene: TRBJ2-1
clone size: .
V gene: TRBV19
D gene: .
CDR3 DNA: TGTGCCAGTGGGAGCGTTCTCTTCTACAATGAGCAGTTCTTC
CDR3 protein: CASGSVLFYNEQFF

J gene: TRBJ2-7
clone size: .
V gene: TRBV4-2
D gene: .
CDR3 DNA: TGTGCCAGCAGCCAAGATTCCTACGAGCAGTACTTC
CDR3 protein: CASSQDSYEQYF

J gene: TRBJ1-1
clone size: .
V gene: TRBV5-1
D gene: .
CDR3 DNA: TGCGCCAGCACTTCAGACAGCCAACCTGAAGCTTTCTTT
CDR3 protein: CASTSDSQPEAFF

J gene: TRBJ2-5
clone size: .
V gene: TRBV5-1
D gene: .
CDR3 DNA: TGCGCCAGCAGCCGGACGGGGACGGAGACCCAGTACTTC
CDR3 protein: CASSRTGTETQYF

J gene: TRBJ1-1
clone size: few
V gene: TRBV11-2
D gene: .
CDR3 DNA: TGTGCCAGCAGCTTAGCCAGGGGAGGAACTGAAGCTTTCTTT
CDR3 protein: CASSLARGGTEAFF

J gene: TRBJ2-1
clone size: .
V gene: TRBV7-3
D gene: .
CDR3 DNA: TGTGCCAGCAGCTTAAGGGGCGATTACAATGAGCAGTTCTTC
CDR3 protein: CASSLRGDYNEQFF

J gene: TRBJ1-5
clone size: few
V gene: TRBV19
D gene: TRBD1
CDR3 DNA: TGTGCCAGTAGTTCACCCGGGACAGGGTCGTATCAGCCCCAGCATTTT
CDR3 protein: CASSSPGTGSYQPQHF

J gene: TRBJ2-5
clone size: .
V gene: TRBV30
D gene: TRBD2
CDR3 DNA: TGTGCCTGGAGTCGTGGTGGGACTAGCCGGGAGACCCAGTACTTC
CDR3 protein: CAWSRGGTSRETQYF

J gene: TRBJ2-1
clone size: .
V gene: TRBV29-1
D gene: TRBD1
CDR3 DNA: TGCAGCGCTCACTCCGGGACAGGGACCTACAATGAGCAGTTCTTC
CDR3 protein: CSAHSGTGTYNEQFF

J gene: TRBJ1-2
clone size: .
V gene: TRBV3-1/TRBV3-2
D gene: .
CDR3 DNA: TGTGCCAGCAGCCAAGCCAGGGGTATTTGGGGCTACACCTTC
CDR3 protein: CASSQARGIWGYTF

J gene: TRBJ2-7
clone size: .
V gene: TRBV5-4
D gene: .
CDR3 DNA: TGTGCCAGCAGCTTGGAGGGTAGGGCCTACGAGCAGTACTTC
CDR3 protein: CASSLEGRAYEQYF

J gene: TRBJ1-2
clone size: .
V gene: TRBV7-9
D gene: .
CDR3 DNA: TGTGCCAGCAGGAGATGGGGGGACTATGGCTACACCTTC
CDR3 protein: CASRRWGDYGYTF

J gene: TRBJ2-5
clone size: .
V gene: TRBV19
D gene: TRBD1
CDR3 DNA: TGTGCCAGTAGTCCCCAGGGGACAGTGGAGACCCAGTACTTC
CDR3 protein: CASSPQGTVETQYF

J gene: TRBJ2-1
clone size: .
V gene: TRBV9
D gene: .
CDR3 DNA: TGTGCCAGCAGAGGGGCTTCCAATGAGCAGTTCTTC
CDR3 protein: CASRGASNEQFF

J gene: TRBJ2-1
clone size: .
V gene: TRBV20-1
D gene: .
CDR3 DNA: TGCAGTGCTAGTCCGGGGACCACCTACAATGAGCAGTTCTTC
CDR3 protein: CSASPGTTYNEQFF

J gene: TRBJ2-3
clone size: .
V gene: TRBV7-9
D gene: .
CDR3 DNA: TGTGCCCCCAAGGCGAGCGACACAGATACGCAGTATTTT
CDR3 protein: CAPKASDTDTQYF